A selection of T cell receptor beta chains follows, all from one sample in a study of T cell responses to AZD1222 COVID-19 vaccine. The repertoire was sequenced with immunoSEQ multiplex PCR; TCRdb's copy has only in-frame clones and lacks some. The data hold roughly 100,000 clones, with approximately 90% observed a single time. The material sequenced was peripheral blood, taken 28 days after the second AZD1222 dose. The receptors originated from an adult who received the AZD1222 COVID-19 vaccine. Both conserved end residues are part of each CDR3. D genes are given only for firm matches. Expanded clones get a size class; other rows say once, few or many, or leave the size out.

J: TRBJ2-1; D: .; size: few; V: TRBV3-1/TRBV3-2; DNA: TGTGCCAGCAGCCAAGATCTGGCGGGGACTGACTACAATGAGCAGTTCTTC; CDR3: CASSQDLAGTDYNEQFF
J: TRBJ2-2; D: TRBD2; size: .; V: TRBV13; DNA: TGTGCCAGCAGCAATAAAGGACTAGCGAATGGAAGGGAGCTGTTTTTT; CDR3: CASSNKGLANGRELFF
J: TRBJ2-4; D: .; size: .; V: TRBV14; DNA: TGTGCCAGCAGCCAAGGGCCCCTAAACATTCAGTACTTC; CDR3: CASSQGPLNIQYF
J: TRBJ1-1; D: .; size: .; V: TRBV19; DNA: TGTGCCAGTAGTATAGAACCGGAAACCGAAGCTTTCTTT; CDR3: CASSIEPETEAFF
J: TRBJ2-2; D: .; size: .; V: TRBV7-9; DNA: TGTGCCAGCAGCTTAGTAGCGAGCACCGGGGAGCTGTTTTTT; CDR3: CASSLVASTGELFF
J: TRBJ1-4; D: .; size: .; V: TRBV28; DNA: TGTGCCAGCAGTTTACCGGTCAGGGGTCAAACTAATGAAAAACTGTTTTTT; CDR3: CASSLPVRGQTNEKLFF
J: TRBJ2-1; D: TRBD1; size: .; V: TRBV29-1; DNA: TGCAGCGTTGATAAGGGGGCTTCCTACAATGAGCAGTTCTTC; CDR3: CSVDKGASYNEQFF
J: TRBJ2-7; D: .; size: .; V: TRBV5-5; DNA: TGTGCCAGCAGCTTGGATACGGTCGTTGGGGAGCAGTACTTC; CDR3: CASSLDTVVGEQYF
J: TRBJ2-3; D: .; size: .; V: TRBV6-2/TRBV6-3; DNA: TGTGCCAGCAGTTACATGGCAATGAGATCCACAGATACGCAGTATTTT; CDR3: CASSYMAMRSTDTQYF
J: TRBJ2-1; D: .; size: .; V: TRBV21-1; DNA: TGTGCCGATGATCCCGACAGAGGTGAGCAGTTCTTC; CDR3: CADDPDRGEQFF
J: TRBJ2-7; D: TRBD1; size: medium-sized; V: TRBV6-2/TRBV6-3; DNA: TGTGCCAGCAGTGGACAGGGGGCGGCCCGAGACTGGCAGTACTTC; CDR3: CASSGQGAARDWQYF
J: TRBJ2-5; D: .; size: .; V: TRBV2; DNA: TGTGCCAGCAGTTTCTCGCTGGAGACCCAGTACTTC; CDR3: CASSFSLETQYF
J: TRBJ2-4; D: .; size: .; V: TRBV6-5; DNA: TGTGCCAGCTGGAGTCAGAACATTCAGTACTTC; CDR3: CASWSQNIQYF
J: TRBJ2-1; D: .; size: .; V: TRBV4-3; DNA: TGCGCCAGCAGCCAAGATCCAGCGGCACCCAATGAGCAGTTCTTC; CDR3: CASSQDPAAPNEQFF
J: TRBJ1-6; D: .; size: .; V: TRBV23-1; DNA: TGCGCCAGCAGTCTTCGACAGGCAGGCTATAATTCACCCCTCCACTTT; CDR3: CASSLRQAGYNSPLHF
J: TRBJ2-1; D: TRBD2; size: once; V: TRBV15; DNA: TGTGCCACCAGCAGAAGACTAGCGGAACTTTACAATGAGCAGTTCTTC; CDR3: CATSRRLAELYNEQFF
J: TRBJ1-1; D: .; size: .; V: TRBV6-1; DNA: TGTGCCAGCAGTGAAGTTCCGGGGAGTGAAGCTTTCTTT; CDR3: CASSEVPGSEAFF
J: TRBJ2-7; D: .; size: .; V: TRBV30; DNA: TGTGCCTGGAGCAGCGGGACAGTCCCCTACGAGCAGTACTTC; CDR3: CAWSSGTVPYEQYF
J: TRBJ2-1; D: .; size: few; V: TRBV7-3; DNA: TGTGCCAGCAGCTTAATACCCGGGAGCCGTGGCAATGAGCAGTTCTTC; CDR3: CASSLIPGSRGNEQFF